This T cell receptor (beta chain) was sequenced in a study of memory CD4+ T cells and cytomegalovirus serostatus. The sort gate was single viable CD3+CD4+CD8-CD45RO+ cells for memory CD4+ T cells. In germline, CDR1 is SNHLY, CDR2 FYNNEI. J lost 5 bases, V lost 5 bases, and 8 bases had no gene match. This CDR3 spans 15 amino acids. Produced via immunoSEQ multiplex PCR; TCRdb's table is partial and in-frame only. This sample has more than 50,000 clones, with around 78% found just once. Sequenced material: memory CD4+ T cells from blood. The chain uses TRBV2 and TRBJ2-5; 10 bases line up with TRBD1. The TCR originated in an adult in good health and CMV-seronegative. The CDR3 loop reads CASSPGSGQGETQYF. The DNA for the CDR3 is TGTGCCAGCAGTCCCGGATCGGGACAGGGGGAGACCCAGTACTTC.